The 21 T cell receptor beta chains below were found in one sample sequenced in a study of cytomegalovirus exposure and HLA in healthy donors. It was with 60 Vbeta and 13 Jbeta primers that the PCR ran. Repertoires were generated with immunoSEQ multiplex PCR, while TCRdb's copy carries only in-frame clones and drops some. The sample lists about 200,000 clones, around 75% seen once, with around 0.4% in the top ten. Sequences were obtained from PBMCs. The receptors come from a male donor in good health and CMV-seropositive.

The chain links TRBV7-2 to TRBJ1-5; D unclear. The CDR3 is 13 residues long. Germline CDR1 and CDR2: SGHTA and FQGNSA. V was pared by 1 base and J by 8 bases, with 9 bases between. Here the CDR3 DNA reads TGTGCCAGCAGCTTAGGGAGGATGAAGCCCCAGCATTTT. Translation gives CASSLGRMKPQHF.

The chain uses TRBV2 and TRBJ2-7; 9 bases are a match to TRBD2. The CDR3 is 15 residues long. With 6 bases clipped from V and 2 bases from J, the junction kept 8 bases outside the gene matches. The V gene's germline CDR1 is SNHLY and CDR2 FYNNEI. The DNA for the CDR3 is TGTGCCAGCAGAGAGATGCCTAGCGGGACCTACGAGCAGTACTTC. The encoded protein is CASREMPSGTYEQYF.

The V gene is TRBV27, the J gene TRBJ1-5; D is unresolved. Germline assignment: CDR1 MNHEY and CDR2 SMNVEV (reference sequence). The CDR3 consists of 15 residues. The germline V and J ends were trimmed by 4 bases and 0 bases, with 10 bases remaining between them. The CDR3 DNA reads TGTGCCAGCAGTTCCTCAGGATATAGCAATCAGCCCCAGCATTTT. Translated: CASSSSGYSNQPQHF.

This clone was seen only a few times. The V call is TRBV6-4, the J call TRBJ1-3, with 9 bases fitting TRBD1. This CDR3 spans 17 amino acids. J gave up 4 bases and V 1 base, and 8 bases lay outside the gene matches. Germline CDR1 MRHNA, CDR2 SNTAGT. The CDR3 nucleotides read TGTGCCAGCAGTGACTTACCCGGGACAGGGCCCGGAAACACCATATATTTT. Amino acid sequence: CASSDLPGTGPGNTIYF.

The table lists this clone with a count of one. The chain carries TRBV4-3 and TRBJ1-1; D unresolved. With 0 bases removed from V and 3 bases from J, the gap between germline ends came to 14 bases. Germline values: CDR1 LGHNA, CDR2 YSLEER. This CDR3 region has 16 residues. The CDR3 DNA sequence: TGCGCCAGCAGCCAAGATCCCTTATATGCGGACACTGAAGCTTTCTTT. Translated, it gives CASSQDPLYADTEAFF.

This chain links TRBV30 with TRBJ1-5, with 7 nucleotides matching TRBD1. Looked up from germline, CDR1 is GTSNPN and CDR2 is SVGIG (reference sequence). The CDR3 runs to 17 residues. V was pared by 1 base and J by 0 bases, with 9 bases of the junction left unmatched. CDR3 sequence reads: CAWSEGARVYSNQPQHF. CDR3 in DNA: TGTGCCTGGAGTGAGGGGGCCAGGGTGTATAGCAATCAGCCCCAGCATTTT. Full variable domain (missing parts from reference TRBV30 and TRBJ1-5): SQTIHQWPATLVQPVGSPLSLECTVEGTSNPNLYWYRQAAGRGLQLLFYSVGIGQISSEVPQNLSASRPQDRQFILSSKKLLLSDSGFYLCAWSEGARVYSNQPQHFGDGTRLSIL.

The count of this clone is one. The rearrangement joins TRBV5-1 to TRBJ2-5, with 13 bases fitting TRBD2. The CDR3 is made up of 15 amino acids. In germline, CDR1 is SGHRS, CDR2 YFSETQ. J lost 13 bases, V lost 0 bases, and 9 bases had no gene match. The CDR3: CASSLGTSGGRGRYF. The CDR3 DNA reads TGCGCCAGCAGCTTGGGGACTAGCGGGGGCCGGGGCAGGTACTTC.

This chain links TRBV20-1 with TRBJ2-3, with 12 bases lining up with TRBD2. Germline V lookup: CDR1 DFQATT, CDR2 SNEGSKA (reference sequence). With V trimmed by 3 bases and J by 11 bases, 0 bases remained unmatched. The CDR3 loop spans 11 amino acids. The CDR3 loop is CSARTSGGQYF. DNA for the CDR3: TGCAGTGCTAGGACTAGCGGGGGGCAGTATTTT.

This sequence joins TRBV18 and TRBJ1-1; maybe TRBD1 (6 bases). Germline V gene lookup returns CDR1 KGHSH and CDR2 LQKENI. This CDR3 spans 13 amino acids. Deletions cut 6 bases from V and 0 bases from J, with 8 bases between. CDR3 amino acids: CASSQGMNTEAFF. For the CDR3, the DNA is TGTGCCAGCTCGCAGGGGATGAACACTGAAGCTTTCTTT.

This chain links TRBV19 with TRBJ2-1, with 13 bases identical to TRBD2. This CDR3 region has 17 residues. The V gene end was trimmed by 6 bases and the J gene end by 8 bases; junction bases not matched to a gene: 13. Germline loops: CDR1 LNHDA, CDR2 SQIVND (reference sequence). The CDR3, as DNA: TGTGCCAGTAGACCACTAGCGGGAGGGCCGATACACGATGAGCAGTTCTTC. Its translation: CASRPLAGGPIHDEQFF.

The chain uses TRBV30 and TRBJ1-5, with 11 positions matching TRBD1. This CDR3 is built from 15 residues. V shed 2 bases and J 6 bases; nucleotides not matched to a gene: 6. Germline V gene sequence: CDR1 GTSNPN, CDR2 SVGIG (reference sequence). CDR3 residues: CAWSSGTGGIQPQHF. The CDR3 DNA reads TGTGCCTGGAGTAGCGGGACAGGGGGGATTCAGCCCCAGCATTTT. Supplemented by reference TRBV30 and TRBJ1-5, the full variable domain reads SQTIHQWPATLVQPVGSPLSLECTVEGTSNPNLYWYRQAAGRGLQLLFYSVGIGQISSEVPQNLSASRPQDRQFILSSKKLLLSDSGFYLCAWSSGTGGIQPQHFGDGTRLSIL.

In this sample, this clone turned up a few times. CDR3 in amino acids: CASSLKLALDTQYF. The CDR3 bases are TGTGCCAGCAGCTTGAAATTAGCATTGGATACGCAGTATTTT. The chain couples TRBV5-4 to TRBJ2-3; D gene uncertain. The CDR3 sequence is 14 residues long. The V end was cut by 1 base, the J end by 6 bases, with 12 bases between. The V gene's germline CDR1 is SGHNT and CDR2 YYREEE (reference sequence). The variable domain in full, completed from reference TRBV5-4 and TRBJ2-3, reads ETGVTQSPTHLIKTRGQQVTLRCSSQSGHNTVSWYQQALGQGPQFIFQYYREEENGRGNFPPRFSGLQFPNYSSELNVNALELDDSALYLCASSLKLALDTQYFGPGTRLTVL.

This clone was observed a handful of times. V and J are TRBV11-3 and TRBJ2-1; 8 positions match TRBD1. The V segment lost 5 bases and the J segment 7 bases; nucleotides outside the gene matches: 4. CDR3 size: 13 residues. CDR1 and CDR2 (germline): SGHNT, YENEEA. CDR3 coding DNA: TGTGCCAGCAGCCGGGACAGGCTAAATGAGCAGTTCTTC. Translated, it gives CASSRDRLNEQFF.

This clone was recorded only once. The J gene is TRBJ1-2, the V gene TRBV4-2; TRBD1 is a possible D gene (6 bases). Germline loops: CDR1 LGHNA, CDR2 YNFKEQ. The CDR3 loop spans 15 amino acids. The germline V and J ends were trimmed by 0 bases and 2 bases, with 10 bases remaining between them. The CDR3 spells CASSQDEGGNYGYTF. The CDR3 DNA reads TGTGCCAGCAGCCAAGATGAGGGGGGGAACTATGGCTACACCTTC.

The sample holds one count of this clone. The chain couples TRBV7-6 to TRBJ2-5; tentative D call: TRBD2 (5 bases). Looked up from germline, CDR1 is SGHVS and CDR2 is FNYEAQ. CDR3 length equals 14 residues. Trimming removed 3 bases from V and 0 bases from J, with 8 bases in between. CDR3 DNA: TGTGCCAGCAGCTTCAGCGGAAACCAAGAGACCCAGTACTTC. This codes for CASSFSGNQETQYF.

The chain uses TRBV29-1 and TRBJ2-3; 10 bases line up with TRBD1. Germline assignment: CDR1 SQVTM and CDR2 ANQGSEA. The CDR3 sequence is 13 residues long. J gave up 6 bases and V 1 base, and 1 base lay outside the gene matches. The CDR3 DNA follows: TGCAGCGTTGAAGGACAGGGGGCGGATACGCAGTATTTT. Its protein product is CSVEGQGADTQYF.

This clone was detected once. This chain uses TRBV5-6 with TRBJ1-5; TRBD1 agrees at 8 bases. This CDR3 region has 15 residues. Germline loops: CDR1 SGHDT, CDR2 YYEEEE. The junction had 9 bases not matched to a gene; V was cut back by 4 bases and J by 6 bases. CDR3 sequence: CASSPADRDGQPQHF. The CDR3 coding sequence is TGTGCCAGCAGCCCCGCGGACAGGGACGGTCAGCCCCAGCATTTT.

The chain couples TRBV19 to TRBJ1-2, with 8 positions matching TRBD1. This CDR3 is 14 amino acids long. Germline-derived CDR1 and CDR2 are LNHDA and SQIVND (reference sequence). Trimming took 3 bases from V and 5 from J; bases not matched to a gene: 5. The CDR3 bases are TGTGCCAGTAGTATGGACAGGGAGGATTATGGCTACACCTTC. Translating it yields CASSMDREDYGYTF.

CDR3 bases: TGTGCCAGCTCACCACTGGAGGACTCTGGAAACACCATATATTTT. Protein: CASSPLEDSGNTIYF. The chain has TRBV18 and TRBJ1-3; D is ambiguous. Germline CDR1 and CDR2: KGHSH and LQKENI. This CDR3 has 15 residues. Trimming took 1 base from V and 0 from J, leaving 7 bases between them.

CDR3 sequence (DNA): TGTGCCAGTAGCGGACAGGGGAGAGGCGGCTACACCTTC. This gives the protein CASSGQGRGGYTF. The chain carries TRBV27 and TRBJ1-2, with 9 bases that match TRBD1. The CDR3 covers 13 residues. Germline CDR1 reads MNHEY; CDR2 reads SMNVEV (reference sequence). Unmatched junction bases numbered 10, after V lost 9 bases and J lost 8 bases.

This clone was recorded only once. This sequence joins TRBV30 and TRBJ1-6; 11 bases map to TRBD1. The CDR3 has 15 residues. J lost 9 bases, V lost 0 bases, and 4 bases had no gene match. Germline V gene lookup returns CDR1 GTSNPN and CDR2 SVGIG (reference sequence). The CDR3 coding sequence is TGTGCCTGGAGTGTTGGGGACAGGGGGTCTTCACCCCTCCACTTT. It encodes CAWSVGDRGSSPLHF.